The next 9 T cell receptor beta chains were all read from a single sample in a study of T cells expressing NK-cell markers. Reanalyzing the 5' RACE reads, TCRdb keeps one entry per CDR3 protein, without DNA. This table holds about 440,000 distinct CDR3 sequences. The source material was blood T cells: a sorted CD56 or NKG2C T cell subset, CD4+ or CD8+ T cells, or bulk PBMC T cells (not recorded which). Source of these receptors: a woman aged 18 to 69 in good health.

The CDR3 is CASSEWGQGAYEQYF. The chain recombines TRBV25-1 with TRBJ2-7; the TCRdb D gene call, TRBD1, has no DNA to confirm it. CDR1 MGHDK and CDR2 SYGVNS come from the germline V gene. The CDR3 runs to 15 residues.

The J gene is TRBJ2-1, the V gene TRBV7-8. Germline CDR1 is SGHVS and CDR2 is FQNEAQ. CDR3 length: 13 amino acids. Here the CDR3 reads CASSLPPYNEQFF.

The chain carries TRBV11-1 and TRBJ1-4. Per germline, CDR1 SGHAT and CDR2 FQDESV (reference sequence). The CDR3 covers 18 residues. The CDR3 loop reads CASTPGLIGRATNEKLFF.

The chain recombines TRBV7-2 with TRBJ1-5; no DNA is available, so the TRBD1 call from TCRdb remains unchecked. The germline gives CDR1 SGHTA, CDR2 FQGNSA. The length of the CDR3 is 17 residues. CDR3 sequence: CASSLGEKGALSQPQHF.

The chain employs TRBV12-3 or TRBV12-4 and TRBJ2-3; no DNA is available, so the TRBD2 call from TCRdb remains unchecked. The CDR3 runs 16 residues. The CDR3 spells CASNIRLAGGTDTQYF.

V usage is TRBV4-3 and J usage is TRBJ2-1; TCRdb picks TRBD2, but there is no DNA to check that call. CDR3 length equals 20 residues. Germline-derived CDR1 and CDR2 are LGHNA and YSLEER. CDR3 sequence: CASSHGGTSGGPSSYNEQFF.

The rearrangement links TRBV28 to TRBJ2-2; TCRdb returns TRBD2, unconfirmable since there is no DNA. The CDR3 covers 16 residues. In germline, CDR1 is MDHEN, CDR2 SYDVKM. The chain's CDR3 is CASSPRSTKNTGELFF.

The chain uses TRBV9 and TRBJ2-1; TCRdb's D gene call, TRBD1, goes unchecked for lack of DNA. CDR1 is SGDLS, CDR2 YYNGEE, per germline. The CDR3 is made up of 15 amino acids. CDR3 residues: CASSVGGVYYNEQFF. The whole variable domain, filled in from reference TRBV9 and TRBJ2-1, reads DSGVTQTPKHLITATGQRVTLRCSPRSGDLSVYWYQQSLDQGLQFLIQYYNGEERAKGNILERFSAQQFPDLHSELNLSSLELGDSALYFCASSVGGVYYNEQFFGPGTRLTVL.

V is TRBV5-1 and J is TRBJ1-1; TCRdb proposes TRBD1, but this gene call is untestable without DNA. CDR1 and CDR2 from the germline V gene are SGHRS and YFSETQ. This CDR3 has 14 amino acids. The CDR3: CASSLGPGTGVAFF.